This T cell receptor beta chain was recorded in a study of T cell responses to AZD1222 COVID-19 vaccine. Study-wide points: At study baseline, merely about 6 AZD1222 recipients were seropositive.

In regard to this clone: No antigen is known for it.

Only in-frame clones appear in the TCRdb table, and some are missing; sequencing was by immunoSEQ multiplex PCR. The data contain fewer than 150,000 clones, 87% of them seen just once; the ten biggest clones take up approximately 1.3%. The sequencing used peripheral blood, collected on day 0 of AZD1222 vaccination. The TCR was taken from an adult in good health.

The CDR3, as DNA: TGTGCCAGCAGGGACCTGAGTGGCTACACCTTC. It is translated as CASRDLSGYTF. This rearrangement joins TRBV2 to TRBJ1-2; D unresolved. Germline V gives CDR1 SNHLY, CDR2 FYNNEI. The V end was cut by 6 bases, the J end by 7 bases, with 9 bases between. The CDR3 covers 11 residues.